This T cell receptor (beta chain) was retrieved from a study of regulatory T cells in long-lasting Graves disease. In building TCR beta libraries, iRepertoire HTBI primers were used together with Arm-PCR of CDR3 regions. Original processing methods: 62 TRBV and roughly 15 TRBJ segments were identified across samples. TCRdb reprocessed the multiplex PCR reads with MiXCR, giving one entry per CDR3 protein. For this entry, the V and J calls and clone size follow TCRdb and not the study's own pipeline. The sample lists about 610,000 distinct CDR3 sequences, roughly 15% occurring once. The CDR3 is 14 amino acids. V trimming: 5 bases; J trimming: 9 bases; junction bases outside the gene matches: 14. In germline, CDR1 is SQVTM, CDR2 ANQGSEA. Time point meaning: newly diagnosed GD, antithyroid drugs for less than 3 months. The authors made the TCR library using RNA they extracted from PBMCs. The same data also went into a second study, on T cells in Graves' hyperthyroidism and ophthalmopathy. Per that paper: The HTBI primer set served for first-round RT-PCR of the TCR CDR3.

This material consisted of peripheral blood mononuclear cells (PBMCs), taken at new diagnosis, from a patient treated with antithyroid drugs. The chain has TRBV29-1 and TRBJ2-5; 8 bases align to TRBD2. The clonotype was recovered from a man between 18 and 29 years old with Graves disease. The DNA for the CDR3 is TGCAGCGTTCACCGGGGCGGGCCGGGGGGGTCCCAGTACTTC. It is translated as CSVHRGGPGGSQYF.